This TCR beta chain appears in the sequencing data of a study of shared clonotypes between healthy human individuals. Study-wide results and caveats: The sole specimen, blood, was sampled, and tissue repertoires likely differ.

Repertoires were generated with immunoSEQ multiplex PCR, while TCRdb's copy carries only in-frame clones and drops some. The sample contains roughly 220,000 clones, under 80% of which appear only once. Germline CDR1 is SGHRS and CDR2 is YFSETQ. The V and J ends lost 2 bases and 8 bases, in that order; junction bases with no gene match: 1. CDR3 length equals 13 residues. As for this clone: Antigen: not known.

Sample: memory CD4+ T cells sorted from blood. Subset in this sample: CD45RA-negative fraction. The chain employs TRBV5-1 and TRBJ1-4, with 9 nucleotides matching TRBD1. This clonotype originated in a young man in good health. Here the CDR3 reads CASSLGTGEKLFF. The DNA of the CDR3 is TGCGCCAGCAGCTTAGGGACAGGGGAAAAACTGTTTTTT.